The 22 T cell receptor beta chains below all came from one sample that was sequenced in a study of CD8+ T cells in alopecia areata (dated by TCRdb to between 2018 and 2020). Library creation used the immunoSEQ multiplex PCR assay. To provide template for TCR sequencing, every sample had RNA extracted and reverse transcribed into cDNA. Sourced from immuneACCESS, this table was stored by TCRdb with only in-frame sequences that have V and J called. A share of the clones is absent; for the studies checked, an unresolved V gene accounts for under half, and the remainder has no known explanation. For this sample there are roughly 200,000 clones; roughly 59% appear just once. The ten largest make up 1.5% to 2% of the sample. The sample's time point label is to be understood as: baseline before oral tofacitinib. The material sequenced was CD4+ T cells sorted from blood, taken at week 0. The receptor source for this set is a human donor with alopecia areata.

The rearrangement links TRBV30 to TRBJ2-5, with 7 bases identical to TRBD2. This CDR3 has 14 residues. With 4 bases clipped from V and 4 bases from J, the junction kept 9 bases outside the gene matches. Germline CDR1 and CDR2: GTSNPN and SVGIG (reference sequence). The CDR3: CAWTKSGGRETQYF. The CDR3 DNA reads TGTGCCTGGACTAAATCGGGGGGACGAGAGACCCAGTACTTC.

The chain combines TRBV28 with TRBJ2-7, with D possibly matching TRBD2 (7 bases). V was trimmed by 6 bases and J by 1 base, leaving 16 bases between them. The length of the CDR3 is 15 residues. Germline CDR1 and CDR2: MDHEN and SYDVKM. The CDR3 sequence is CASSTARGASYEQYF. The CDR3 DNA is TGTGCCAGCAGCACGGCCCGGGGGGCTTCCTACGAGCAGTACTTC.

CDR3 sequence (DNA): TGTGCCAGTAGTATCACGTCTAGCGGGGTCACAGATACGCAGTATTTT. Residues: CASSITSSGVTDTQYF. The J gene is TRBJ2-3, the V gene TRBV19; 9 nucleotides agree with TRBD2. The germline CDR1 and CDR2 sequences are LNHDA and SQIVND (reference sequence). CDR3 length equals 16 residues. The J segment lost 2 bases and the V segment lost 3 bases, leaving 6 bases of the junction unmatched.

The chain joins TRBV29-1 to TRBJ2-1; tentative D call: TRBD1 (6 bases). The CDR3 runs 13 residues. Germline loops: CDR1 SQVTM, CDR2 ANQGSEA. V was trimmed by 1 base and J by 5 bases, leaving 9 bases between them. The DNA of the CDR3 is TGCAGCGTTGAAGTTCGGACAGACAATGAGCAGTTCTTC. Protein: CSVEVRTDNEQFF.

The chain couples TRBV5-6 to TRBJ1-1, with a weak D call TRBD1 (5 bases). Per germline, CDR1 SGHDT and CDR2 YYEEEE. Trimming removed 3 bases from V and 8 bases from J, with 8 bases in between. The length of the CDR3 is 11 residues. The CDR3 protein is CASSYDREAFF. In nucleotides, the CDR3 is TGTGCCAGCAGCTACGACAGAGAAGCTTTCTTT.

This clone occurred once. The V gene is TRBV15, the J gene TRBJ2-6; D gene unclear. CDR1 is LNHNV and CDR2 is YYDKDF in the germline V gene (reference sequence). V shed 5 bases and J shed 2 bases, with 10 bases lying between them. This CDR3 spans 15 amino acids. CDR3 DNA sequence: TGTGCCACCAGCCCTCCGGGTACTGGGGCCAACGTCCTGACTTTC. It is translated as CATSPPGTGANVLTF.

Remarks on this clone: The sample holds other DNA sequences that translate to the same CDR3. The chain recombines TRBV29-1 with TRBJ1-1, with a tentative D call TRBD1 (6 bases). Deletions cut 6 bases from V and 0 bases from J, with 8 bases between. The CDR3 runs to 12 residues. CDR1 is SQVTM and CDR2 is ANQGSEA in the germline V gene. In nucleotides, the CDR3 is TGCAGCGTGGACAGTATGAACACTGAAGCTTTCTTT. Its translation: CSVDSMNTEAFF.

This clone was found a few times. The chain is built from TRBV12-5 and TRBJ2-6; no definite D call. The germline CDR1 and CDR2 sequences are LGHNT and FRNRAP. The CDR3 is 15 residues long. The V gene lost 6 bases and the J gene lost 4 bases, with 13 bases spanning the gap. The CDR3, as DNA: TGTGCTAGTGGCCAAGGACGGCTAGGGGCCAACGTCCTGACTTTC. It translates to CASGQGRLGANVLTF.

Turning to this clone: Other DNA sequences in this sample translate to the same CDR3. This chain joins TRBV30 and TRBJ1-2; D gene ambiguous. The CDR3 is 12 amino acids. The V gene's germline CDR1 is GTSNPN and CDR2 SVGIG (reference sequence). V was trimmed by 1 base and J by 2 bases, leaving 5 bases between them. CDR3 DNA: TGTGCCTGGAGTGGCGGGAACTATGGCTACACCTTC. Translation: CAWSGGNYGYTF.

V and J are TRBV30 and TRBJ1-6, with 10 bases fitting TRBD1. CDR3 size: 15 residues. The germline CDR1 and CDR2 sequences are GTSNPN and SVGIG (reference sequence). Trimming at V came to 1 base and at J to 9 bases, leaving 6 bases not matched to a gene. The CDR3 coding sequence is TGTGCCTGGAGTGCTCGGGACAGGGGCAGTTCACCCCTCCACTTT. As protein: CAWSARDRGSSPLHF.

The chain carries TRBV18 and TRBJ2-7; possible D gene TRBD1, 6 bases. The CDR3 loop spans 15 amino acids. Germline CDR1 and CDR2: KGHSH and LQKENI. Trimming shortened V by 1 base and J by 3 bases, and 13 bases separated the two germline ends. The CDR3 coding sequence is TGTGCCAGCTCACCACGACAGGCAGGAATCTACGAGCAGTACTTC. The encoded protein is CASSPRQAGIYEQYF.

This clone occurred a few times. The rearrangement joins TRBV30 to TRBJ1-2; 10 nucleotides align to TRBD1. Per germline, CDR1 GTSNPN and CDR2 SVGIG (reference sequence). The junction had 10 bases not matched to a gene; V was cut back by 8 bases and J by 4 bases. The CDR3 is 14 residues long. The CDR3 region is CASAGTGDIYGYTF. DNA for the CDR3: TGTGCCAGTGCCGGGACAGGGGACATCTATGGCTACACCTTC.

V usage is TRBV4-3 and J usage is TRBJ2-7; no reliable D call. The V gene lost 1 base and the J gene lost 0 bases, with 10 bases spanning the gap. Per germline, CDR1 LGHNA and CDR2 YSLEER. This CDR3 is 15 amino acids long. Written as DNA, the CDR3 is TGCGCCAGCAGCCAAGGGTTCCTGAGCTCCTACGAGCAGTACTTC. It encodes CASSQGFLSSYEQYF.

This clone was found a few times. This chain links TRBV29-1 with TRBJ2-1; a possible D gene is TRBD2 (6 bases). The germline V gene has CDR1 SQVTM and CDR2 ANQGSEA. V lost 7 bases and J 9 bases, leaving 16 bases between the germline ends. There are 12 residues in the CDR3. The CDR3 region is CSATPRGIEQFF. The CDR3 nucleotides are TGCAGCGCCACACCACGGGGGATTGAGCAGTTCTTC.

A few counts support this clone. The chain has TRBV15 and TRBJ2-7, with D unclear. CDR1 and CDR2 from the germline V gene are LNHNV and YYDKDF (reference sequence). CDR3 length: 14 amino acids. Trimming pared 0 bases from V and 3 bases from J, leaving 9 bases between. The CDR3 nucleotides are TGTGCCACCAGCAGAGATACCTCATACTACGAGCAGTACTTC. Its protein product is CATSRDTSYYEQYF. Based on the CDR3 plus reference TRBV15 and TRBJ2-7, the full variable domain is DAMVIQNPRYQVTQFGKPVTLSCSQTLNHNVMYWYQQKSSQAPKLLFHYYDKDFNNEADTPDNFQSRRPNTSFCFLDIRSPGLGDTAMYLCATSRDTSYYEQYFGPGTRLTVT.

This clone has just a few counts. The chain carries TRBV5-1 and TRBJ2-2, with D perhaps being TRBD1 or TRBD2 (5 bases each). V shed 0 bases and J shed 11 bases, with 17 bases lying between them. The CDR3 consists of 15 residues. Germline values: CDR1 SGHRS, CDR2 YFSETQ. Written as DNA, the CDR3 is TGCGCCAGCAGCTTGGGGGACCTCCCCGGGGCCGAGCTGTTTTTT. This translates into CASSLGDLPGAELFF. Variable domain in full (rest from reference TRBV5-1 and TRBJ2-2): KAGVTQTPRYLIKTRGQQVTLSCSPISGHRSVSWYQQTPGQGLQFLFEYFSETQRNKGNFPGRFSGRQFSNSRSEMNVSTLELGDSALYLCASSLGDLPGAELFFGEGSRLTVL.

This chain links TRBV5-1 with TRBJ2-1; maybe TRBD2 (6 bases). CDR3 length equals 15 residues. Germline CDR1 reads SGHRS; CDR2 reads YFSETQ. The V end lost 6 bases, the J end lost 0 bases, and 13 bases lay between the germline ends. CDR3 amino acids: CASKSGSRSYNEQFF. The CDR3 nucleotides read TGCGCCAGCAAAAGCGGGTCTCGCTCCTACAATGAGCAGTTCTTC.

This clone turned up a few times. This chain connects TRBV29-1 to TRBJ1-5; D is unresolved. This CDR3 has 12 amino acids. Germline assignment: CDR1 SQVTM and CDR2 ANQGSEA. Deletions cut 7 bases from V and 3 bases from J, with 10 bases between. CDR3 bases: TGCAGCGCCGGCGAGTTCAATCAGCCCCAGCATTTT. This translates into CSAGEFNQPQHF. The whole variable domain, remainder taken from reference TRBV29-1 and TRBJ1-5, is SAVISQKPSRDICQRGTSLTIQCQVDSQVTMMFWYRQQPGQSLTLIATANQGSEATYESGFVIDKFPISRPNLTFSTLTVSNMSPEDSSIYLCSAGEFNQPQHFGDGTRLSIL.

The chain carries TRBV27 and TRBJ2-5; 8 bases are a match to TRBD1. The V gene's germline CDR1 is MNHEY and CDR2 SMNVEV (reference sequence). The V gene end was trimmed by 5 bases and the J gene end by 1 base; junction bases not matched to a gene: 6. The CDR3 runs 15 residues. DNA of the CDR3: TGTGCCAGCAGTCCGGGACAGGAGCTCCAAGAGACCCAGTACTTC. This translates into CASSPGQELQETQYF.

The gene calls are TRBV18 and TRBJ2-7; D is possibly TRBD2 (5 bases). CDR3 length equals 16 residues. The germline V and J ends were trimmed by 6 bases and 0 bases, with 18 bases remaining between them. Germline V lookup: CDR1 KGHSH, CDR2 LQKENI. The CDR3 sequence is CASSVNAGRSSYEQYF. CDR3 in DNA: TGTGCCAGCTCGGTGAATGCGGGCAGGAGCTCCTACGAGCAGTACTTC.

The chain joins TRBV7-2 to TRBJ2-3; 12 nucleotides match TRBD2. The CDR3 is 16 amino acids. V shed 4 bases, J shed 3 bases, and the junction held 5 bases outside the gene matches. Per germline, CDR1 SGHTA and CDR2 FQGNSA. CDR3 region: CASSSLAGGPTDTQYF. In DNA, the CDR3 is TGTGCCAGCAGCTCCCTAGCGGGGGGGCCGACAGATACGCAGTATTTT.

The rearrangement uses TRBV5-6 and TRBJ2-3; tentatively, D is TRBD2 (5 bases). This CDR3 has 14 residues. V shed 1 base and J shed 4 bases, with 10 bases lying between them. In germline, CDR1 is SGHDT, CDR2 YYEEEE. DNA of the CDR3: TGTGCCAGCAGCTTGCGTCGGGGATCAGATACGCAGTATTTT. Translated, it gives CASSLRRGSDTQYF.